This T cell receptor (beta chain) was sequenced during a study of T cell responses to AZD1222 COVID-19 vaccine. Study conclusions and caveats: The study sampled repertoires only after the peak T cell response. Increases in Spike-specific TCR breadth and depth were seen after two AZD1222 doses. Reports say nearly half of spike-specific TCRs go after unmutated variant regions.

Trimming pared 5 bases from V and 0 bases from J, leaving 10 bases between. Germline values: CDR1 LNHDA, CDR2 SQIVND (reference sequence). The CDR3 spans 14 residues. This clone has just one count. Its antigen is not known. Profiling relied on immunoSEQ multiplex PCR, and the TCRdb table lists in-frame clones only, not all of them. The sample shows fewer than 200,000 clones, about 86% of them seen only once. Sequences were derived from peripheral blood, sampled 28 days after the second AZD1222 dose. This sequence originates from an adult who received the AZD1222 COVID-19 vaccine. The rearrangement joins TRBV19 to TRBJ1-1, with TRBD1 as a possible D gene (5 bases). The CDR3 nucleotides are TGTGCCAGTAGTGGGAGGGGAATGAACACTGAAGCTTTCTTT. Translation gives CASSGRGMNTEAFF.